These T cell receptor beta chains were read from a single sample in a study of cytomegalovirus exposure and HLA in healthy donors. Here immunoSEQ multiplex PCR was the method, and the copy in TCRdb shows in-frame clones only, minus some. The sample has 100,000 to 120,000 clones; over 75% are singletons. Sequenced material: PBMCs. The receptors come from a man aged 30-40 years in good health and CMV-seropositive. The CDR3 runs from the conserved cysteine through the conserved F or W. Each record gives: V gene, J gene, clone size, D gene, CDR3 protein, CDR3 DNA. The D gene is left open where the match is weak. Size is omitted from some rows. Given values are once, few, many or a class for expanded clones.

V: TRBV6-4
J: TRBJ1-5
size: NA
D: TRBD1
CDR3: CASSPGQGLQPQHF
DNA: TGTGCCAGCAGTCCGGGACAGGGTCTTCAGCCCCAGCATTTT

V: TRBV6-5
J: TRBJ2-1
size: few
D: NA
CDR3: CASSSWDIYNEQFF
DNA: TGTGCCAGCAGTTCCTGGGACATCTACAATGAGCAGTTCTTC

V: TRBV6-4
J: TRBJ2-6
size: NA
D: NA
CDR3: CASSDLPGNSGANVLTF
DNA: TGTGCCAGCAGTGACTTACCAGGGAACTCTGGGGCCAACGTCCTGACTTTC

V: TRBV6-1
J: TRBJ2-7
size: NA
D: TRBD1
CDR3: CASSLQGSTYEQYF
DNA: TGTGCCAGCAGTTTACAGGGGTCAACCTACGAGCAGTACTTC

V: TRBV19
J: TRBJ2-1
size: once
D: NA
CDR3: CASSIANEQFF
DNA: TGTGCCAGTAGTATAGCTAATGAGCAGTTCTTC

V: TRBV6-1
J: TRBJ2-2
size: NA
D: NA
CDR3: CASRRQAYTGELFF
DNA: TGTGCCAGCAGGAGACAGGCCTACACCGGGGAGCTGTTTTTT

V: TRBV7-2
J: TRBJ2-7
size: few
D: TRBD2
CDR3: CASSSRVGGYEQYF
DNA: TGTGCCAGCAGCTCCCGTGTGGGGGGGTACGAGCAGTACTTC

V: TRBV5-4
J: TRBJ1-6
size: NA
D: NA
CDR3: CASSSRGGDSPLHF
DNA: TGTGCCAGCAGCTCCAGAGGGGGAGATTCACCCCTCCACTTT

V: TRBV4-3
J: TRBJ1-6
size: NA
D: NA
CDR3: CASSQGQDSPLHF
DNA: TGCGCCAGCAGCCAAGGGCAGGATAGTCCCCTCCACTTT

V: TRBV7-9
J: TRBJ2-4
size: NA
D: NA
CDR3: CASSSDTGTKNIQYF
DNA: TGTGCCAGCAGCTCTGATACAGGGACCAAAAACATTCAGTACTTC

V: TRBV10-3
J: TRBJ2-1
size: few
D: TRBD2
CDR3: CAISERGGHEQFF
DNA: TGTGCCATCAGTGAGCGGGGGGGCCATGAGCAGTTCTTC

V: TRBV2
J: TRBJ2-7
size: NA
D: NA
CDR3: CASSILGDTTSYEQYF
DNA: TGTGCCAGCAGTATCCTGGGGGACACCACCTCCTACGAGCAGTACTTC

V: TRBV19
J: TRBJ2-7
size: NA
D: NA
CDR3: CASSATDRRSYEQYF
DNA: TGTGCCAGTAGTGCCACAGACAGGCGATCCTACGAGCAGTACTTC

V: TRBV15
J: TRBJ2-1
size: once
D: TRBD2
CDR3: CATSRQLAVNNEQFF
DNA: TGTGCCACCAGCAGACAACTAGCGGTTAACAATGAGCAGTTCTTC

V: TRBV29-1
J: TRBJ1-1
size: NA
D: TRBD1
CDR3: CSAGQGKNTEAFF
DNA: TGCAGCGCTGGACAGGGGAAGAACACTGAAGCTTTCTTT

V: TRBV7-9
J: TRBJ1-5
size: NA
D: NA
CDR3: CASSLDNSNQPQHF
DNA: TGTGCCAGCAGCTTAGATAATAGCAATCAGCCCCAGCATTTT

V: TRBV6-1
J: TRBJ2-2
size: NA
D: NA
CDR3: CASSDARGIGGELFF
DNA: TGTGCCAGCAGTGATGCGCGAGGGATCGGCGGGGAGCTGTTTTTT

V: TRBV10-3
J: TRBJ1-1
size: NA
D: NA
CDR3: CATTIQGPLGTEAFF
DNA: TGTGCCACCACAATCCAGGGCCCGTTGGGGACTGAAGCTTTCTTT

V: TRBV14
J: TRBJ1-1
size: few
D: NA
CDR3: CASSQLGAGDTEAFF
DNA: TGTGCCAGCAGCCAGTTGGGGGCAGGGGACACTGAAGCTTTCTTT

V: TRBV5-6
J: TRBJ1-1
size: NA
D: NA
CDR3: CASSLDARNTEAFF
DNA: TGTGCCAGCAGCTTGGATGCCAGGAACACTGAAGCTTTCTTT

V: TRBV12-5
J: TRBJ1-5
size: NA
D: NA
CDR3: CASGGQYSNQPQHF
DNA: TGTGCTAGTGGTGGGCAGTATAGCAATCAGCCCCAGCATTTT

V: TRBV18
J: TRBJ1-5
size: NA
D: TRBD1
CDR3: CASSPQQGDQPQHF
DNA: TGTGCCAGCTCACCACAACAGGGGGATCAGCCCCAGCATTTT

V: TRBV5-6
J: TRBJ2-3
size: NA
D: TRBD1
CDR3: CASSPDRRRGQYF
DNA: TGTGCCAGCAGCCCGGACAGGAGGCGAGGGCAGTATTTT

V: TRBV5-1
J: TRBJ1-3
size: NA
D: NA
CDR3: CASSFSTGSGNTIYF
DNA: TGCGCCAGCAGCTTCTCCACAGGCTCTGGAAACACCATATATTTT

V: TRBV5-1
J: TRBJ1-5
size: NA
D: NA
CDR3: CASSLEGRGGKEPQHF
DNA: TGCGCCAGCAGCTTGGAGGGCCGTGGGGGCAAGGAGCCCCAGCATTTT

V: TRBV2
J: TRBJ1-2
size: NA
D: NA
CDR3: CASSEAGYGYTF
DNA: TGTGCCAGCAGTGAAGCCGGGTATGGCTACACCTTC

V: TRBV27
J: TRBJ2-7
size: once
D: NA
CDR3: CASRAVGGTYEQYF
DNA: TGTGCCAGCAGGGCCGTTGGCGGGACCTACGAGCAGTACTTC

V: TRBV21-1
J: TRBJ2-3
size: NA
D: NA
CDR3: CASSFPGQGDTQYF
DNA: TGTGCCAGCAGCTTCCCCGGACAGGGTGATACGCAGTATTTT

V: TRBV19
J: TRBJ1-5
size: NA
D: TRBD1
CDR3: CASSANRGWGNQPQHF
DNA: TGTGCCAGTAGTGCTAACAGGGGCTGGGGCAATCAGCCCCAGCATTTT

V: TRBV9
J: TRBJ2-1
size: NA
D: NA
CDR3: CASSVETIPLGNEQFF
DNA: TGTGCCAGCAGCGTAGAGACAATCCCCTTGGGCAATGAGCAGTTCTTC

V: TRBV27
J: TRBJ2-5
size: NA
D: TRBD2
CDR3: CASSLTQRGPGETQYF
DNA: TGTGCCAGCAGTTTAACCCAGCGGGGGCCGGGGGAGACCCAGTACTTC

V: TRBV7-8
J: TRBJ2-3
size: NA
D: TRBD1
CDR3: CASSLRDRGQEDTQYF
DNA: TGTGCCAGCAGCTTAAGGGACAGGGGCCAAGAAGATACGCAGTATTTT

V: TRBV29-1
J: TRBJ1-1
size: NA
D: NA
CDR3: CSVSATGNTEAFF
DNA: TGCAGCGTCTCCGCGACAGGGAACACTGAAGCTTTCTTT

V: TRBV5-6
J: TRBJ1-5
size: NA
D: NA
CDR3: CASSSDRFYNQPQHF
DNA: TGTGCCAGCAGCTCGGACAGATTTTATAATCAGCCCCAGCATTTT

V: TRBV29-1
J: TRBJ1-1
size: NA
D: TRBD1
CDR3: CSATEQGGMNTEAFF
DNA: TGCAGCGCAACCGAGCAGGGGGGAATGAACACTGAAGCTTTCTTT

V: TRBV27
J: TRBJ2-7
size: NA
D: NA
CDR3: CASSLRAYSYEQYF
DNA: TGTGCCAGCAGTCTCAGGGCTTACTCCTACGAGCAGTACTTC

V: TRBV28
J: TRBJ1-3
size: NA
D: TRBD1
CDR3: CASSSGGSGNTIYF
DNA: TGTGCCAGCAGCTCAGGGGGTTCTGGAAACACCATATATTTT

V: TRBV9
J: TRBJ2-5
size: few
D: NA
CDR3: CASSEMPGAQETQYF
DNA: TGTGCCAGCAGCGAGATGCCGGGAGCCCAAGAGACCCAGTACTTC

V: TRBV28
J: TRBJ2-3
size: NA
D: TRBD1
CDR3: CASSLSAGGNGDTQYF
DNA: TGTGCCAGCAGTTTAAGTGCAGGGGGTAACGGGGATACGCAGTATTTT

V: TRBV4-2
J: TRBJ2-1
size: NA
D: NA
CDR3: CASSQGIDPFRDNNEQFF
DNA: TGTGCCAGCAGCCAAGGGATTGACCCATTCAGGGATAACAATGAGCAGTTCTTC

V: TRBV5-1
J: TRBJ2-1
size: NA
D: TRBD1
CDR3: CASSLVLDRGEQFF
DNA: TGCGCCAGCAGCTTGGTACTAGACAGGGGTGAGCAGTTCTTC

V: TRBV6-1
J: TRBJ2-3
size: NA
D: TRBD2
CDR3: CASSPGLARVTQYF
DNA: TGTGCCAGCAGTCCAGGACTAGCGAGGGTGACGCAGTATTTT